This passage covers 19 T cell receptor beta chains from one sample sequenced in a study of Ad26.COV2.S vaccination and SARS-CoV-2 variants. The repertoire was sequenced with immunoSEQ multiplex PCR; TCRdb's copy has only in-frame clones and lacks some. The sample yields approximately 240,000 clones, approximately 87% seen once. The treatment: around 19 received Ad26.COV2.S at low or high dose, single or two shots; five or six received placebo; per-sample allocation not given. Each sample was drawn 63 days after the first injection (of vaccine or placebo). The sequencing used peripheral blood, collected in a trial of Ad26.COV2.S vaccine versus placebo. The receptors shown here come from a person aged 18-60 years who received the Ad26.COV2.S COVID-19 vaccine or a placebo.

The V call is TRBV19, the J call TRBJ2-7; the match to TRBD1 covers 9 bases. V shed 0 bases, J shed 4 bases, and the junction held 10 bases outside the gene matches. The CDR3 extends over 17 amino acids. Germline V gene lookup returns CDR1 LNHDA and CDR2 SQIVND (reference sequence). DNA of the CDR3: TGTGCCAGTAGTATAGATCATTTAGGGACAGGGTTTTACGAGCAGTACTTC. Its translation: CASSIDHLGTGFYEQYF. Looking up the rest from reference TRBV19 and TRBJ2-7 gives the full variable domain: DGGITQSPKYLFRKEGQNVTLSCEQNLNHDAMYWYRQDPGQGLRLIYYSQIVNDFQKGDIAEGYSVSREKKESFPLTVTSAQKNPTAFYLCASSIDHLGTGFYEQYFGPGTRLTVT.

The chain recombines TRBV5-5 with TRBJ2-3; 7 bases are a match to TRBD1. The CDR3 covers 16 residues. From germline, CDR1 is SGHKS and CDR2 YYEKEE (reference sequence). The J segment lost 2 bases and the V segment lost 4 bases, leaving 10 bases of the junction unmatched. The CDR3: CASSAYRGPPTDTQYF. CDR3 DNA: TGTGCCAGCAGCGCGTACAGGGGACCCCCCACAGATACGCAGTATTTT.

The gene calls are TRBV28 and TRBJ2-7; no definite D call. Germline values: CDR1 MDHEN, CDR2 SYDVKM. The CDR3 has 15 residues. Trimming cost V 2 bases and J 2 bases, with 13 bases left between them. The CDR3 here is CASSLSPPKPYEQYF. The CDR3 nucleotides are TGTGCCAGCAGTTTAAGTCCCCCTAAGCCCTACGAGCAGTACTTC.

The V and J genes are TRBV3-1 (or the pseudogene TRBV3-2) and TRBJ2-3, with 7 bases lining up with TRBD2. The germline gives CDR1 LGHDT, CDR2 YNNKEL (reference sequence). With V trimmed by 5 bases and J by 6 bases, 11 bases remained unmatched. The CDR3 spans 15 residues. CDR3 sequence reads: CASSSLWGGSDTQYF. CDR3 nucleotide sequence: TGTGCCAGCAGCAGCCTTTGGGGGGGTAGCGATACGCAGTATTTT.

This rearrangement joins TRBV27 to TRBJ2-1; 9 nucleotides match TRBD1. The CDR3 consists of 14 residues. From germline, CDR1 is MNHEY and CDR2 SMNVEV (reference sequence). With 1 base clipped from V and 8 bases from J, the junction kept 3 bases outside the gene matches. The CDR3, as DNA: TGTGCCAGCAGTTTATGGACAGGGGAAGATGAGCAGTTCTTC. Amino acid sequence: CASSLWTGEDEQFF.

V usage is TRBV11-2 and J usage is TRBJ2-5, with 12 nucleotides matching TRBD2. V was clipped by 6 bases and J by 2 bases; unmatched bases: 7. The CDR3 has 16 amino acids. The germline V gene has CDR1 SGHAT and CDR2 FQNNGV. CDR3 sequence: CASRFRLAGDQETQYF. CDR3 DNA sequence: TGTGCCAGCAGATTCAGACTAGCGGGAGATCAAGAGACCCAGTACTTC.

In its sample, this clone was seen once. This sequence joins TRBV29-1 and TRBJ2-7; possibly TRBD1 or TRBD2 for D (6 bases each). V shed 6 bases and J shed 5 bases, with 11 bases lying between them. This CDR3 comprises 11 residues. The germline V gene encodes CDR1 SQVTM and CDR2 ANQGSEA. CDR3: CSVKGGHEQYF. The CDR3 DNA sequence: TGCAGCGTAAAAGGGGGGCACGAGCAGTACTTC.

The CDR3 here is CASSLMTPYEQYF. The CDR3 bases are TGTGCCAGCAGTTTGATGACGCCCTACGAGCAGTACTTC. This chain links TRBV28 with TRBJ2-7; D is uncertain. Between the trimmed V and J ends, which lost 3 bases and 2 bases, there was a span of 8 bases. The CDR3 is made up of 13 amino acids. Germline values: CDR1 MDHEN, CDR2 SYDVKM.

The genes are TRBV6-1 and TRBJ2-3, with a weak D call TRBD1 (6 bases). The CDR3 is 17 amino acids. Germline V gene data show CDR1 as MNHNS and CDR2 as SASEGT. V was cut by 2 bases and J by 4 bases, with 19 bases left in between. CDR3 in amino acids: CASSEILRQGKADTQYF. The CDR3 bases are TGTGCCAGCAGTGAAATCCTGCGGCAGGGGAAGGCAGATACGCAGTATTTT.

CDR3 in amino acids: CASSQQGAQETQYF. CDR3 DNA sequence: TGTGCCAGCAGCCAACAGGGAGCACAAGAGACCCAGTACTTC. This chain uses TRBV21-1 with TRBJ2-5; TRBD1 was called by the table and not checked on the DNA. TRBV21-1 is a known pseudogene. The CDR3 contains 14 residues.

J is TRBJ2-3 and V is TRBV2, with D unresolved. The V gene lost 9 bases and the J gene lost 2 bases, with 15 bases spanning the gap. Germline V CDR1 and CDR2: SNHLY, FYNNEI. The CDR3 length is 14 residues. As DNA, the CDR3 is TGTGCCAGTGGAATTGGTGGGTCCACAGATACGCAGTATTTT. Translated: CASGIGGSTDTQYF.

The chain couples TRBV5-1 to TRBJ2-3; the D is unclear. This CDR3 is built from 16 residues. Germline CDR1 is SGHRS and CDR2 is YFSETQ. V lost 7 bases, J lost 5 bases, and 23 bases lay in between. CDR3 sequence (DNA): TGCGCCAGCTCCCAAAGGTTAATGGGAAGGTTAGATACGCAGTATTTT. Its protein is CASSQRLMGRLDTQYF.

This rearrangement joins TRBV7-3 to TRBJ2-2; 8 nucleotides align to TRBD1. The CDR3 length is 15 residues. Germline CDR1 reads SGHTA; CDR2 reads FQGTGA. Germline trimming cut 6 bases from V and 3 bases from J; bases unmatched to any gene: 6. DNA of the CDR3: TGTGCCAGCAGACGTGACAGGGGTTACACCGGGGAGCTGTTTTTT. Translation gives CASRRDRGYTGELFF.

This chain connects TRBV4-3 to TRBJ1-1; D might be TRBD1 (5 bases). V was cut by 2 bases and J by 3 bases, with 13 bases left in between. Germline assignment: CDR1 LGHNA and CDR2 YSLEER. CDR3 size: 15 residues. For the CDR3, the DNA is TGCGCCAGCAGCCAATCTAAGGGGAGCGACACTGAAGCTTTCTTT. Translation: CASSQSKGSDTEAFF.

This chain joins TRBV5-1 and TRBJ2-2, with D possibly being TRBD2 (5 bases). Trimming pared 0 bases from V and 7 bases from J, leaving 7 bases between. Looked up from germline, CDR1 is SGHRS and CDR2 is YFSETQ. The CDR3 is 13 amino acids. CDR3 nucleotides: TGCGCCAGCAGCTTGGAAGGAGGCGGGGAGCTGTTTTTT. Its protein product is CASSLEGGGELFF. Full variable domain (missing parts from reference TRBV5-1 and TRBJ2-2): KAGVTQTPRYLIKTRGQQVTLSCSPISGHRSVSWYQQTPGQGLQFLFEYFSETQRNKGNFPGRFSGRQFSNSRSEMNVSTLELGDSALYLCASSLEGGGELFFGEGSRLTVL.

The CDR3 loop is CASSKGLAGQLQFF. CDR3 DNA sequence: TGTGCCAGCAGCAAGGGACTAGCGGGCCAATTGCAGTTCTTC. The chain uses TRBV3-1 (or the pseudogene TRBV3-2) and TRBJ2-1, with 12 bases that match TRBD2. Germline loops: CDR1 LGHDT, CDR2 YNNKEL (reference sequence). The CDR3 consists of 14 residues. With V trimmed by 5 bases and J by 12 bases, 8 bases remained unmatched.

V gene TRBV10-3 combines with J gene TRBJ2-5; 9 bases agree with TRBD1. The CDR3 has 14 amino acids. Trimming took 5 bases from V and 5 from J; bases not matched to a gene: 6. The V gene's germline CDR1 is ENHRY and CDR2 SYGVKD. DNA of the CDR3: TGTGCCATCAGTCCCCGGGACAGGGAGGAGACCCAGTACTTC. Its protein product is CAISPRDREETQYF.

This chain joins TRBV10-3 and TRBJ2-3; D call uncertain. CDR1 is ENHRY, CDR2 SYGVKD, per germline. The CDR3 is 13 amino acids. V dropped 4 bases and J dropped 7 bases, with 12 bases sitting between them. This chain's CDR3 is CAISVDPVNTQYF. CDR3 DNA: TGTGCCATCAGTGTTGACCCCGTGAATACGCAGTATTTT.

This chain links TRBV20-1 with TRBJ1-2, with a possible D match to TRBD1 (6 bases). The V gene's germline CDR1 is DFQATT and CDR2 SNEGSKA (reference sequence). The V gene lost 3 bases and the J gene lost 4 bases, with 18 bases spanning the gap. The CDR3 length is 15 residues. The chain's CDR3 is CSASTFSGGFYGYTF. Here the CDR3 DNA reads TGCAGTGCTAGTACATTCAGCGGGGGCTTCTATGGCTACACCTTC.